The TCR beta chain described here comes from a study of graft-versus-host responses after intestinal transplantation. Overall study: Recipients were given multivisceral, liver-intestinal, or isolated intestinal transplants.

CDR1 MNHEY and CDR2 SVGAGI come from the germline V gene. The CDR3 sequence is 16 residues long. V lost 0 bases, J lost 4 bases, and 12 bases lay in between. Here immunoSEQ multiplex PCR was the method, and the copy in TCRdb shows in-frame clones only, minus some. The sample lists about 92,000 clones, 90% to 95% seen once, with under 6.5% in the top ten. This clone was seen once. The antigen is not known. Sequencing was performed on unstimulated CD8+ T cells sorted from spleen or lymph node cells, taken before intestinal transplant. This chain connects TRBV6-5 to TRBJ2-2, with D uncertain. This TCR was recovered from a human donor who received an intestinal transplant. CDR3 DNA sequence: TGTGCCAGCAGTTACTCGGATTATACTCCCACCGGGGAGCTGTTTTTT. The encoded protein is CASSYSDYTPTGELFF.